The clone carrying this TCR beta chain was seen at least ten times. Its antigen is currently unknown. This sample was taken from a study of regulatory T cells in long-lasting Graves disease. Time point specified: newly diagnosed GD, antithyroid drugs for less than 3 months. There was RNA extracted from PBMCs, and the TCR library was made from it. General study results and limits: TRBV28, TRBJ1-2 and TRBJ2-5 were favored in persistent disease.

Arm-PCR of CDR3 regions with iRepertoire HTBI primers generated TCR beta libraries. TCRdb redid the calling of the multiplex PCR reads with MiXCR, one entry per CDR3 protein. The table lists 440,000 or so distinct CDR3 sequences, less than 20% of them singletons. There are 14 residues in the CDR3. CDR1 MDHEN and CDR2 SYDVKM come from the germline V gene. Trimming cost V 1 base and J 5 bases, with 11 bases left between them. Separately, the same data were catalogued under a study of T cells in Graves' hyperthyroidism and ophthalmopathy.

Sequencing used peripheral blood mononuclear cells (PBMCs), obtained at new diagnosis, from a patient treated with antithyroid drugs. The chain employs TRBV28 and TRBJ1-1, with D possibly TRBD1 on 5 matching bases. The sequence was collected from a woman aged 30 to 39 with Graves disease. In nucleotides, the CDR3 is TGTGCCAGCAGTTTATTAGGGGAATCTACTGAAGCTTTCTTT. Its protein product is CASSLLGESTEAFF.